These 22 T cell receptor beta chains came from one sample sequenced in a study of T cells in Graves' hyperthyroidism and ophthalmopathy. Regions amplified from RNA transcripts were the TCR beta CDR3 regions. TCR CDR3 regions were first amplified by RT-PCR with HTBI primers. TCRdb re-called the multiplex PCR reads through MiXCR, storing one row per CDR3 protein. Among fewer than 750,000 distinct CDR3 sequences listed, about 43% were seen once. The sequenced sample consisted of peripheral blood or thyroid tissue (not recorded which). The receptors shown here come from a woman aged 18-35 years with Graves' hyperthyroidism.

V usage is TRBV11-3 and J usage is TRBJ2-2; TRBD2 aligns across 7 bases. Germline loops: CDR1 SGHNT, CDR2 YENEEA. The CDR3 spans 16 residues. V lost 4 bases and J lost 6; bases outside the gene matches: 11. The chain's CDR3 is CASSSLMGGKSGELFF. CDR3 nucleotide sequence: TGTGCCAGCAGCTCCTTGATGGGAGGGAAGTCCGGGGAGCTGTTTTTT. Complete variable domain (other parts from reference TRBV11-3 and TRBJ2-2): EAGVVQSPRYKIIEKKQPVAFWCNPISGHNTLYWYLQNLGQGPELLIRYENEEAVDDSQLPKDRFSAERLKGVDSTLKIQPAELGDSAVYLCASSSLMGGKSGELFFGEGSRLTVL.

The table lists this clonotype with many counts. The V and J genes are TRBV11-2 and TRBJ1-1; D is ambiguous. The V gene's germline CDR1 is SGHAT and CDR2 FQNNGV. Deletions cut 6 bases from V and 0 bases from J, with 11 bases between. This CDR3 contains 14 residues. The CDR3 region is CASRSTPVNTEAFF. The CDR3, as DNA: TGTGCCAGCAGATCTACACCTGTGAACACTGAAGCTTTCTTT.

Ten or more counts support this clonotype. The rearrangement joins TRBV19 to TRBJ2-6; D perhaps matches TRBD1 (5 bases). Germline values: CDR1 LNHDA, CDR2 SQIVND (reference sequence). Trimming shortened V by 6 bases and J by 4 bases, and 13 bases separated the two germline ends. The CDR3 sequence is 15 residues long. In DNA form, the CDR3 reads TGTGCCAGTAGGCAGGGTGGTGCAGGGGCCAACGTCCTGACTTTC. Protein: CASRQGGAGANVLTF.

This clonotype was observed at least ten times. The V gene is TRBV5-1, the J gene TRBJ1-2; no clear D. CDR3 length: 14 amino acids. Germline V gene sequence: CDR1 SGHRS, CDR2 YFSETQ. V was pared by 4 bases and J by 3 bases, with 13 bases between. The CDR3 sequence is CASSEDGTDYGYTF. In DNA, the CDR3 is TGCGCCAGCAGCGAGGACGGAACCGACTATGGCTACACCTTC.

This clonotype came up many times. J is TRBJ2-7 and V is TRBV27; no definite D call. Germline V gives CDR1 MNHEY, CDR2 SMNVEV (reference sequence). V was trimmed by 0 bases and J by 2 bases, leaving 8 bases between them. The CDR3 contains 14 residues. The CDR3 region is CASSLSKATYEQYF. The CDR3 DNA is TGTGCCAGCAGTTTATCGAAAGCTACCTACGAGCAGTACTTC.

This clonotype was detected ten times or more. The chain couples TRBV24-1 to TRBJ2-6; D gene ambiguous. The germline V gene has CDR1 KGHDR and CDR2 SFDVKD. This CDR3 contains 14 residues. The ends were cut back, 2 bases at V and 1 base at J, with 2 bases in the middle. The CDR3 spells CATSDSSGANVLTF. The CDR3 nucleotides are TGTGCCACCAGTGATTCGTCTGGGGCCAACGTCCTGACTTTC.

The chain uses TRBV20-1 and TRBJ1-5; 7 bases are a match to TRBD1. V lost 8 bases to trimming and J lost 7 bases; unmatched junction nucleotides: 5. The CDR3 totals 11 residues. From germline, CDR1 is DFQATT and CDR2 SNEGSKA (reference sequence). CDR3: CSTGEVQPQHF. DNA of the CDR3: TGCAGTACAGGGGAAGTACAGCCCCAGCATTTT.

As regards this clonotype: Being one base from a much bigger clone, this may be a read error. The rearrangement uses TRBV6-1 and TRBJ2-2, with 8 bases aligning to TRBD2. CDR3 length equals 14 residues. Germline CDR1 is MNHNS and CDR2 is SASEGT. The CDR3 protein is CATTGGANTGEPFF. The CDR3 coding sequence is TGTGCCACCACGGGGGGGGCGAACACCGGGGAGCCGTTTTTT.

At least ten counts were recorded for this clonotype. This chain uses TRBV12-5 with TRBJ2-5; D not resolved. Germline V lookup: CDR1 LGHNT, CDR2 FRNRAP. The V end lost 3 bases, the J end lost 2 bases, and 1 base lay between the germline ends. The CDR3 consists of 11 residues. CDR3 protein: CASGFQETQYF. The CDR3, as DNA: TGTGCTAGTGGTTTTCAAGAGACCCAGTACTTC.

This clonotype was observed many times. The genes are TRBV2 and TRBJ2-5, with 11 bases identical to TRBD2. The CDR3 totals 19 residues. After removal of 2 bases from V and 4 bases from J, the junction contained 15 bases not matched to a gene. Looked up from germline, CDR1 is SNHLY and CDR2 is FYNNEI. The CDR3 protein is CASSETVSSGRLVGETQYF. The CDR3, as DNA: TGTGCCAGCAGTGAAACTGTGTCTAGCGGGAGGTTAGTAGGAGAGACCCAGTACTTC.

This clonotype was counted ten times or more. In DNA form, the CDR3 reads TGCGCCAGCAGCCAGGCCAACCAGGGGAACACTGAAGCTTTCTTT. Protein product: CASSQANQGNTEAFF. V usage is TRBV4-3 and J usage is TRBJ1-1, with a tentative D call TRBD1 (5 bases). CDR1 LGHNA and CDR2 YSLEER come from the germline V gene. The CDR3 is 15 residues long. Trimming took 3 bases from V and 1 from J, leaving 12 bases between them.

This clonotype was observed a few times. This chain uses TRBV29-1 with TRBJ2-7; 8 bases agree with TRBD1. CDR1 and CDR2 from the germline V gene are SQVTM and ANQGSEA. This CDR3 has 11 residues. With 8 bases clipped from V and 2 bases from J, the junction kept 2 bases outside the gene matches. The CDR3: CSLGQAYEQYF. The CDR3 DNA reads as TGCAGCTTGGGACAGGCCTACGAGCAGTACTTC.

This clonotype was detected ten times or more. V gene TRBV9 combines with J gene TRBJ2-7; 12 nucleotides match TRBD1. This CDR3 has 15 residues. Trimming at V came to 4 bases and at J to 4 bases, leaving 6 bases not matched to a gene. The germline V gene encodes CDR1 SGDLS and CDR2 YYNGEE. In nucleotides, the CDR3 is TGTGCCAGCAGCCCTGGGGACAGGGGGCCGTACGAGCAGTACTTC. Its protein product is CASSPGDRGPYEQYF.

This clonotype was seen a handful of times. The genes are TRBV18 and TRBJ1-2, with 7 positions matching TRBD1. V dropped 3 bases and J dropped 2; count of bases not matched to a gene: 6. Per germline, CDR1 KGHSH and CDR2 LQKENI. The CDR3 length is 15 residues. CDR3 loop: CASSPTGESNYGYTF. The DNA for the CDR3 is TGTGCCAGCTCACCCACAGGGGAGTCGAACTATGGCTACACCTTC.

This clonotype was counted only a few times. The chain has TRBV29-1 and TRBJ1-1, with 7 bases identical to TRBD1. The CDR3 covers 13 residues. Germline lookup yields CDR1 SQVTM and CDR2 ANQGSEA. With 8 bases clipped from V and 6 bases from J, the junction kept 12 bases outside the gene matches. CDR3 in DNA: TGCAGCAGCTTAGACAGGGTGAGCCCTGAAGCTTTCTTT. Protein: CSSLDRVSPEAFF. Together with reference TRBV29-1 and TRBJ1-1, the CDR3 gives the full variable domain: SAVISQKPSRDICQRGTSLTIQCQVDSQVTMMFWYRQQPGQSLTLIATANQGSEATYESGFVIDKFPISRPNLTFSTLTVSNMSPEDSSIYLCSSLDRVSPEAFFGQGTRLTVV.

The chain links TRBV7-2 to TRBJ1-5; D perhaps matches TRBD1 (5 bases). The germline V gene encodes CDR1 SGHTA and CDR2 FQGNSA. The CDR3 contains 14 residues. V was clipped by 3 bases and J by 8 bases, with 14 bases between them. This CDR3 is CASSFAGWNEPQHF. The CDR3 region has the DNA TGTGCCAGCAGCTTCGCAGGGTGGAATGAGCCCCAGCATTTT.

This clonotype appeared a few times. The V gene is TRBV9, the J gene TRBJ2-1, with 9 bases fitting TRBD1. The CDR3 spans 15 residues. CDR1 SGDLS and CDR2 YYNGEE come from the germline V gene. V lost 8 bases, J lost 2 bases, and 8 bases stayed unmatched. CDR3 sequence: CASLCGDRAYNEQFF. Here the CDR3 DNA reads TGTGCCAGTCTTTGTGGGGACAGGGCCTACAATGAGCAGTTCTTC.

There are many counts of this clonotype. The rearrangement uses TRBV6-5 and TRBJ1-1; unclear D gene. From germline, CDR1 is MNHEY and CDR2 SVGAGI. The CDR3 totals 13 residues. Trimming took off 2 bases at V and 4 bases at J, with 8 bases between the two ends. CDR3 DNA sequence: TGTGCCAGCAGTTACCAGCCATCCACTGAAGCTTTCTTT. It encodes CASSYQPSTEAFF.

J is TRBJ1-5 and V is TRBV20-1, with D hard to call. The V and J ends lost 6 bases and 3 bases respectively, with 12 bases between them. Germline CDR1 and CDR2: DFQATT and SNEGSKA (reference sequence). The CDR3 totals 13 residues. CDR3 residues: CSATPVANQPQHF. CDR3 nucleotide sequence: TGCAGTGCCACGCCGGTGGCCAATCAGCCCCAGCATTTT.

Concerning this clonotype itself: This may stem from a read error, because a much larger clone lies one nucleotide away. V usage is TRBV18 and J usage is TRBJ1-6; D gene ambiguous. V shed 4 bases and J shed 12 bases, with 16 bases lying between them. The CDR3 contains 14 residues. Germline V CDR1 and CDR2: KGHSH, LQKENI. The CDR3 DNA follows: TGTGCCAGCTCACTCCCGGGATCCGGTCAACCCCTCCACTTT. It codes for CASSLPGSGQPLHF. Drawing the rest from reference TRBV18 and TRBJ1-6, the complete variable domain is NAGVMQNPRHLVRRRGQEARLRCSPMKGHSHVYWYRQLPEEGLKFMVYLQKENIIDESGMPKERFSAEFPKEGPSILRIQQVVRGDSAAYFCASSLPGSGQPLHFGNGTRLTVT.

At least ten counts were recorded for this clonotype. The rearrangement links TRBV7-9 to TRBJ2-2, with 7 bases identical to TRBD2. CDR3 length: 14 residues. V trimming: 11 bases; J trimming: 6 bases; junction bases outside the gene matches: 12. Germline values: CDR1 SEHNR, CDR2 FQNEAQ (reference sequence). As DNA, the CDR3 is TGTGCCCACGTTAGGCGGGAGTATTCCGGGGAGCTGTTTTTT. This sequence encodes CAHVRREYSGELFF.

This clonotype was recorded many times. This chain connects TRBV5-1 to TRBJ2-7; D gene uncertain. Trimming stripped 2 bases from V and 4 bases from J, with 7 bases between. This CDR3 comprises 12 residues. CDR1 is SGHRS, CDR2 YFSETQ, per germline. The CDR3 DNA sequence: TGCGCCAGCAGCTTACACGAATACGAGCAGTACTTC. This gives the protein CASSLHEYEQYF.